The present T cell receptor (beta chain) was sequenced within a study of regulatory T cells in long-lasting Graves disease. This clonotype was seen only a few times. The antigen remains undetermined. The study, taken as a whole, reports: Exclusively peripheral blood, rather than thyroid tissue, was studied. Persistent disease exhibited a predilection for TRBV28, TRBJ1-2 and TRBJ2-5.

Trimming took 4 bases from V and 1 from J, leaving 16 bases between them. CDR3 length: 15 amino acids. Per germline, CDR1 GTSNPN and CDR2 SVGIG (reference sequence). Time point specified: newly diagnosed GD, antithyroid drugs for less than 3 months. Extracted PBMC RNA gave rise to the TCR library. Sequencing libraries for TCR beta were prepared with iRepertoire HTBI primers and Arm-PCR of CDR3 regions. One entry per CDR3 protein, called by TCRdb with MiXCR from the multiplex PCR reads. The sample records 250,000 to 300,000 distinct CDR3 sequences, 18% being singletons. This same sample was also part of a study on T cells in Graves' hyperthyroidism and ophthalmopathy.

The rearrangement uses TRBV30 and TRBJ1-2; no clear D. The sequencing here drew on peripheral blood mononuclear cells (PBMCs), taken at new diagnosis, from a patient treated with antithyroid drugs. The receptor comes from a woman younger than 45 with Graves disease. The CDR3 is CAWIGQPSINYGYTF. The CDR3 nucleotides read TGTGCCTGGATAGGCCAGCCTAGCATTAACTATGGCTACACCTTC.